This entry lists 24 T cell receptor beta chains sequenced from one sample in a study of blood T cell repertoires in COVID-19. Sequenced by immunoSEQ multiplex PCR; TCRdb stores in-frame clones only, minus some. The sample records approximately 190,000 clones, roughly 79% being singletons. The sequenced sample consisted of peripheral blood. Source of these receptors: a human donor with acute or convalescent COVID-19. The donor label of this sample is uncertain.

The V call is TRBV10-1, the J call TRBJ2-1; 8 bases fit TRBD2. Looked up from germline, CDR1 is WNHNN and CDR2 is SYGVQD (reference sequence). J was trimmed by 1 base and V by 4 bases; bases with no gene match: 6. The length of the CDR3 is 16 residues. The CDR3: CASSATPSGSYNEQFF. The CDR3 region has the DNA TGCGCCAGCAGTGCAACCCCTAGCGGGTCCTACAATGAGCAGTTCTTC.

V gene TRBV6-5 combines with J gene TRBJ2-2; 12 nucleotides align to TRBD2. CDR1 is MNHEY, CDR2 SVGAGI, per germline. The V segment lost 7 bases and the J segment 5 bases; nucleotides outside the gene matches: 5. CDR3 length equals 15 residues. The CDR3 protein is CASTPGTSGTGELFF. The CDR3 DNA reads as TGTGCCAGCACCCCCGGGACTAGCGGGACCGGGGAGCTGTTTTTT.

Note on this clone: At the DNA level, this CDR3 is encoded by other sequences in the same sample as well. This rearrangement joins TRBV28 to TRBJ2-7, with TRBD1 matching over 7 bases. This CDR3 comprises 13 residues. Germline V CDR1 and CDR2: MDHEN, SYDVKM. With V trimmed by 5 bases and J by 2 bases, 3 bases remained unmatched. CDR3 sequence: CASSRQGPYEQYF. CDR3 in DNA: TGTGCCAGCAGTCGACAGGGCCCCTACGAGCAGTACTTC.

The J gene is TRBJ2-3, the V gene TRBV18; D possibly corresponds to TRBD1 (6 bases). Germline V CDR1 and CDR2: KGHSH, LQKENI. The CDR3 contains 15 residues. Trimming took 5 bases from V and 6 from J, leaving 18 bases between them. The CDR3 spells CASSSMAQGSDTQYF. The CDR3 nucleotides are TGTGCCAGCTCATCAATGGCGCAGGGGTCGGATACGCAGTATTTT. The whole variable domain, filled in from reference TRBV18 and TRBJ2-3, reads NAGVMQNPRHLVRRRGQEARLRCSPMKGHSHVYWYRQLPEEGLKFMVYLQKENIIDESGMPKERFSAEFPKEGPSILRIQQVVRGDSAAYFCASSSMAQGSDTQYFGPGTRLTVL.

This clone turned up a few times. The sample carries other DNA sequences with the same CDR3. The chain couples TRBV3-1 (or the pseudogene TRBV3-2) to TRBJ2-1; 9 bases line up with TRBD2. Germline CDR1 and CDR2: LGHDT and YNNKEL (reference sequence). The V segment lost 3 bases and the J segment 4 bases; nucleotides outside the gene matches: 4. The CDR3 sequence is 15 residues long. The CDR3 loop is CASSQGAGGYNEQFF. The DNA for the CDR3 is TGTGCCAGCAGCCAGGGAGCGGGAGGTTACAATGAGCAGTTCTTC.

The J gene is TRBJ2-7, the V gene TRBV2, with D possibly being TRBD2 (6 bases). Deletions cut 6 bases from V and 10 bases from J, with 13 bases between. The CDR3 loop spans 11 amino acids. Germline V gene sequence: CDR1 SNHLY, CDR2 FYNNEI. CDR3 nucleotides: TGTGCCAGCAGCTCCGGACTACTCCAGTACTTC. Its translation: CASSSGLLQYF.

The chain is built from TRBV2 and TRBJ2-7; D gene unclear. The V gene lost 4 bases and the J gene lost 1 base, with 5 bases spanning the gap. The V gene's germline CDR1 is SNHLY and CDR2 FYNNEI. The CDR3 sequence is 12 residues long. CDR3 in amino acids: CASSASSYEQYF. The CDR3 DNA follows: TGTGCCAGCAGTGCGAGTTCCTACGAGCAGTACTTC. Full variable domain (outside the CDR3, taken from reference TRBV2 and TRBJ2-7): EPEVTQTPSHQVTQMGQEVILRCVPISNHLYFYWYRQILGQKVEFLVSFYNNEISEKSEIFDDQFSVERPDGSNFTLKIRSTKLEDSAMYFCASSASSYEQYFGPGTRLTVT.

This clone was recorded a few times. The chain is built from TRBV18 and TRBJ2-5; D unclear. V was shortened by 3 bases and J by 4 bases, with 3 bases between the two germline ends. Germline V gene sequence: CDR1 KGHSH, CDR2 LQKENI. The CDR3 is made up of 11 amino acids. CDR3 sequence reads: CASSPRETQYF. The CDR3 DNA reads as TGTGCCAGCTCACCCAGAGAGACCCAGTACTTC.

The V gene is TRBV11-2, the J gene TRBJ2-2, with D unclear. V shed 2 bases and J shed 5 bases, with 6 bases lying between them. CDR3 length equals 13 residues. Per the germline V gene, CDR1 is SGHAT and CDR2 is FQNNGV. For the CDR3, the DNA is TGTGCCAGCAGCTTACCCGGGACCGGGGAGCTGTTTTTT. Translating gives CASSLPGTGELFF.

The chain uses TRBV18 and TRBJ2-1; 7 positions match TRBD2. Germline loops: CDR1 KGHSH, CDR2 LQKENI. This CDR3 comprises 15 residues. Trimming cost V 2 bases and J 2 bases; bases outside gene matches: 3. In nucleotides, the CDR3 is TGTGCCAGCTCACCAATCAGCGGGACCTACAATGAGCAGTTCTTC. Its translation is CASSPISGTYNEQFF.

This chain connects TRBV7-9 to TRBJ1-1; 7 positions agree with TRBD1. In germline, CDR1 is SEHNR, CDR2 FQNEAQ (reference sequence). CDR3 size: 14 residues. Trimming at V came to 4 bases and at J to 1 base, leaving 3 bases not matched to a gene. CDR3 in DNA: TGTGCCAGCAGCTACAACAGGGGGAACACTGAAGCTTTCTTT. It specifies CASSYNRGNTEAFF.

The chain is built from TRBV7-6 and TRBJ2-1; 8 nucleotides line up with TRBD2. Germline V lookup: CDR1 SGHVS, CDR2 FNYEAQ. The V segment lost 5 bases and the J segment 6 bases; nucleotides outside the gene matches: 15. CDR3 length equals 17 residues. For the CDR3, the DNA is TGTGCCAGCAGCCCCGCTCCTGGACTAGCAAGAGGCAATGAGCAGTTCTTC. It encodes CASSPAPGLARGNEQFF.

The gene calls are TRBV6-5 and TRBJ2-5; TRBD2 aligns across 8 bases. After removal of 6 bases from V and 5 bases from J, the junction contained 5 bases not matched to a gene. Germline V CDR1 and CDR2: MNHEY, SVGAGI. This CDR3 contains 13 residues. CDR3 sequence reads: CASSSPGGETQYF. The CDR3 DNA sequence: TGTGCCAGCAGCTCCCCGGGGGGGGAGACCCAGTACTTC.

The rearrangement uses TRBV7-3 and TRBJ2-1; D is unresolved. The CDR3 covers 13 residues. Deletions cut 5 bases from V and 6 bases from J, with 11 bases between. The germline V gene encodes CDR1 SGHTA and CDR2 FQGTGA. CDR3 nucleotide sequence: TGTGCCAGCAGCCGTAGAGGCATCAATGAGCAGTTCTTC. The encoded protein is CASSRRGINEQFF.

The chain couples TRBV5-1 to TRBJ2-2, with unresolved D. This CDR3 region has 15 residues. The germline V gene encodes CDR1 SGHRS and CDR2 YFSETQ. V dropped 2 bases and J dropped 0 bases, with 8 bases sitting between them. The CDR3 protein is CASSFRLANTGELFF. CDR3 in DNA: TGCGCCAGCAGCTTCAGGCTCGCGAACACCGGGGAGCTGTTTTTT.

The CDR3 DNA sequence: TGTGCCAGCAGTATACCCCTTAGCGGGAGAGAGACCCAGTACTTC. As protein: CASSIPLSGRETQYF. The chain employs TRBV6-2 or TRBV6-3 and TRBJ2-5; 9 bases align to TRBD2. CDR1 is MNHEY, CDR2 SVGEGT, per germline. There are 15 residues in the CDR3. J lost 4 bases, V lost 5 bases, and 8 bases had no gene match.

The rearrangement joins TRBV5-1 to TRBJ1-1; D is possibly TRBD1 (6 bases). Germline V gene sequence: CDR1 SGHRS, CDR2 YFSETQ. The V end was cut by 4 bases, the J end by 1 base, with 17 bases between. There are 16 residues in the CDR3. CDR3: CASSVPLSRGNTEAFF. As DNA, the CDR3 is TGCGCCAGCAGCGTACCCCTTTCCAGGGGGAACACTGAAGCTTTCTTT.

The chain uses TRBV11-3 and TRBJ1-1; D possibly corresponds to TRBD1 (5 bases). Germline-derived CDR1 and CDR2 are SGHNT and YENEEA. Between the trimmed V and J ends, which lost 5 bases and 10 bases, there was a span of 17 bases. This CDR3 comprises 13 residues. Here the CDR3 DNA reads TGTGCCAGCAGCCCACGCGGGGGGGTTAGAGCTTTCTTT. Amino acid sequence: CASSPRGGVRAFF.

The V and J genes are TRBV6-6 and TRBJ1-5, with 9 bases that match TRBD1. The CDR3 extends over 15 amino acids. Germline V gene sequence: CDR1 MNHNY, CDR2 SVGAGI (reference sequence). V lost 1 base to trimming and J lost 3 bases; unmatched junction nucleotides: 1. The CDR3, as DNA: TGTGCCAGCAGTTACTGGACAGGGGACAATCAGCCCCAGCATTTT. This codes for CASSYWTGDNQPQHF.

The chain joins TRBV4-1 to TRBJ2-2; 8 nucleotides align to TRBD1. Germline trimming cut 1 base from V and 6 bases from J; bases unmatched to any gene: 4. The CDR3 is 15 residues long. CDR1 and CDR2 from the germline V gene are MGHRA and YSYEKL. For the CDR3, the DNA is TGCGCCAGCAGCCAAGCGGGACAGGCCGCCGGGGAGCTGTTTTTT. Translation: CASSQAGQAAGELFF.

This clone was found a few times. The rearrangement links TRBV6-5 to TRBJ1-2, with 7 bases that match TRBD1. This CDR3 is 14 amino acids long. Germline CDR1 is MNHEY and CDR2 is SVGAGI. With 6 bases clipped from V and 13 bases from J, the junction kept 17 bases outside the gene matches. The CDR3 loop is CASRNVGTARRFTF. In DNA, the CDR3 is TGTGCCAGCAGAAATGTGGGGACAGCGCGTAGATTCACCTTC.

The chain employs TRBV5-4 and TRBJ1-2, with D perhaps matching TRBD1 (6 bases). The CDR3 has 15 amino acids. V lost 0 bases to trimming and J lost 3 bases, with 12 bases between them. Germline CDR1 and CDR2: SGHNT and YYREEE (reference sequence). This CDR3 is CASSLAQGPHYGYTF. The CDR3 DNA is TGTGCCAGCAGCTTGGCCCAGGGGCCTCACTATGGCTACACCTTC.

J is TRBJ2-5 and V is TRBV6-5; maybe TRBD1 (5 bases). This CDR3 comprises 15 residues. V was trimmed by 2 bases and J by 2 bases, leaving 12 bases between them. Germline V lookup: CDR1 MNHEY, CDR2 SVGAGI. The CDR3 DNA follows: TGTGCCAGCAGTTACCCGGCAAAGGGGCAAGAGACCCAGTACTTC. As protein: CASSYPAKGQETQYF.

This chain connects TRBV18 to TRBJ2-7; 10 bases are a match to TRBD2. The CDR3 length is 15 residues. The trim removed 2 bases at V and 0 bases at J, leaving 1 base unmatched. Germline V gene data show CDR1 as KGHSH and CDR2 as LQKENI. The CDR3 here is CASSPTSGISYEQYF. In DNA form, the CDR3 reads TGTGCCAGCTCACCAACTAGCGGGATCTCCTACGAGCAGTACTTC. The full variable domain, completed using reference TRBV18 and TRBJ2-7, is NAGVMQNPRHLVRRRGQEARLRCSPMKGHSHVYWYRQLPEEGLKFMVYLQKENIIDESGMPKERFSAEFPKEGPSILRIQQVVRGDSAAYFCASSPTSGISYEQYFGPGTRLTVT.